The rows below give T cell receptor beta chains drawn from one sample of a study of T cell repertoires in cytomegalovirus infection. Each CDR3 protein is one row after TCRdb ran MiXCR on the reads. Of just over 450,000 distinct CDR3 sequences in the sample, about 42% were seen once. These receptors are not linked to any known antigen. Here the sequenced sample was cultured PBMCs, taken from culture after CMV antigen stimulation. Receptor source: a human donor in good health (CMV status not recorded). Some clones in this sample may be carry-over from other donors' samples. CDR3s include the opening cysteine and the closing phenylalanine or tryptophan. The D gene is left open where the match is weak. Rows may omit the clone size; those that give it use once, few, many or a size class.

clone size | D gene | J gene | V gene | CDR3 DNA | CDR3 protein
- | TRBD2 | TRBJ2-5 | TRBV6-6 | TGTGCCAGCAGTTGGGCTAGCGGCAGTACCGGGGAGACCCAGTACTTC | CASSWASGSTGETQYF
once | TRBD1 | TRBJ1-4 | TRBV19 | TGTGCCAGTAGTAACCTGAGGACAGGTTTTAATGAAAAACTGTTTTTT | CASSNLRTGFNEKLFF
- | - | TRBJ1-5 | TRBV7-8 | TGTGCCAGCAGCTCGACTCAAACCGGGAAGCGTCAGCCCCAGCATTTT | CASSSTQTGKRQPQHF
few | TRBD2 | TRBJ2-1 | TRBV20-1 | TGCAGTGCGCGGGGCCAGGGACTACTAAACAATGAGCAGTTCTTC | CSARGQGLLNNEQFF
- | TRBD1 | TRBJ1-6 | TRBV7-6 | TGTGCCAGCAGCCAGGACAGGGTGGGGTCACCCCTCCACTTT | CASSQDRVGSPLHF
- | - | TRBJ2-7 | TRBV4-3 | TGCGCCAGCAGCCAATCCCAGCAGGAGGGGCACGAGCAGTACTTC | CASSQSQQEGHEQYF
- | - | TRBJ2-5 | TRBV7-9 | TGTGCCAGCAGCTTAGTGTGGGAGTCGGGAGAGACCCAGTACTTC | CASSLVWESGETQYF
few | TRBD1 | TRBJ2-2 | TRBV6-5 | TGTGCCAGCAGGCAGGGGGCGGGCGGGGAGCTGTTTTTT | CASRQGAGGELFF
many | TRBD2 | TRBJ2-3 | TRBV7-2 | TGTGCCAGCAGCTTAGGCCACTACCCGGGGGGGATATTTACGCAGTATTTT | CASSLGHYPGGIFTQYF
- | TRBD2 | TRBJ2-1 | TRBV6-8 | TGTGCCAGCCGGGGGACTAGCGGGACGAATGAGCAGTTCTTC | CASRGTSGTNEQFF
- | TRBD1 | TRBJ2-7 | TRBV4-1 | TGCGCCAGCAGCCAAGCACCACGACAGGGATCCTACGAGCAGTACTTC | CASSQAPRQGSYEQYF
- | - | TRBJ1-5 | TRBV19 | TGTGCCAGTAACCTACTCCCGGGACCTTATCAGCCCCAGCATTTT | CASNLLPGPYQPQHF
- | - | TRBJ2-6 | TRBV6-2/TRBV6-3 | TGTGCCAGCAGTTCCTACCGGGGCCGGGGGGCCAACGTCCTGACTTTC | CASSSYRGRGANVLTF
- | - | TRBJ2-1 | TRBV20-1 | TGCAGTGCTACGACCGGGACCAACAATGAGCAGTTCTTC | CSATTGTNNEQFF
- | TRBD2 | TRBJ2-5 | TRBV27 | TGTGCCAGCAGCGAGGGACTAGCGGCTGCGGAGACCCAGTACTTC | CASSEGLAAAETQYF
many | - | TRBJ2-3 | TRBV7-2 | TGTGCCAGCAGTTACTCAGATACGCAGTATTTT | CASSYSDTQYF
few | TRBD1 | TRBJ1-4 | TRBV6-5 | TGTGCCAGCAGTTCCTATAGGACAGGGGGAAATGAAAAACTGTTTTTT | CASSSYRTGGNEKLFF
- | TRBD2 | TRBJ2-3 | TRBV7-2 | TGTGCCAGCAGCTTTTACGCTAGCGGGACCTCAGATACGCAGTATTTT | CASSFYASGTSDTQYF
- | - | TRBJ2-5 | TRBV7-8 | TGTGCCAGCAGCCCGTGGCGTGGTCGACAAGAGACCCAGTACTTC | CASSPWRGRQETQYF
few | - | TRBJ2-1 | TRBV7-2 | TGTGCCAGCAACCCAGGGGTAATCGGCTACGATGAGCAGTTCTTC | CASNPGVIGYDEQFF
- | - | TRBJ2-1 | TRBV6-1 | TGTGCCAGCAGCACCAGTGTCTATGAGCAGTTCTTC | CASSTSVYEQFF
- | - | TRBJ2-1 | TRBV5-4 | TGTGCCAGCAGCCTATTCGGCAATGAGCAGTTCTTC | CASSLFGNEQFF
- | TRBD1 | TRBJ1-1 | TRBV19 | TGTGCCAGTAGGGGCCCAGGGGGGTTAGAAGCTTTCTTT | CASRGPGGLEAFF
- | TRBD1 | TRBJ2-5 | TRBV2 | TGTGCCGGGGGACAGTGGCAAGAGACCCAGTACTTC | CAGGQWQETQYF
- | - | TRBJ2-7 | TRBV7-6 | TGTGCCAGCAGCTTAGGGGGGCAGATGGAGCAGTACTTC | CASSLGGQMEQYF
few | - | TRBJ2-6 | TRBV6-6 | TGTGCCAGCAGTTACTCGTTGTCCTTAAATGGGGCCAACGTCCTGACTTTC | CASSYSLSLNGANVLTF
- | TRBD2 | TRBJ2-3 | TRBV4-3 | TGCGCCAGCAGCCCTCTGGGAGGGACCGGTACAGATACGCAGTATTTT | CASSPLGGTGTDTQYF
few | - | TRBJ2-7 | TRBV6-1 | TGTGCCAGCGCGCGCCGGGACGTCAGCTCCTACGAGCAGTACTTC | CASARRDVSSYEQYF
many | TRBD1 | TRBJ1-2 | TRBV7-2 | TGTGCCAGCAGCAGTACGACCCTCACAGGGGAGGCTGGCTACACCTTC | CASSSTTLTGEAGYTF